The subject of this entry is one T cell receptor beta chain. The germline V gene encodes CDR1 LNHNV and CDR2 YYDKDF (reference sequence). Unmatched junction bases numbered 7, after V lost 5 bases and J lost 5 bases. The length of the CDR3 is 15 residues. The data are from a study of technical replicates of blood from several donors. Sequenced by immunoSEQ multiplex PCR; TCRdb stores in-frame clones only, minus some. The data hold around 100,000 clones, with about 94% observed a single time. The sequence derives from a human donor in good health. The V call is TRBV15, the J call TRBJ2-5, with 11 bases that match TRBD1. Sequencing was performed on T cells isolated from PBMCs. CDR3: CATSAGDRGDETQYF. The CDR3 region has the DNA TGTGCCACCAGCGCAGGGGACAGGGGGGACGAGACCCAGTACTTC.